The 24 T cell receptor beta chains below all came from one sample that was sequenced in a study of T cells after yellow fever vaccination. In TCRdb, the 5' RACE reads were re-called with MiXCR into one record per CDR3 protein. The sample shows 250,000 to 400,000 distinct CDR3 sequences, around 4.5% of them seen only once. The input for sequencing was PBMCs, taken 15 days after the yellow fever booster vaccination. Every receptor here comes from a man aged 18 to 29 who received the YFV17D yellow fever vaccine.

Ten or more counts support this clonotype. This chain links TRBV25-1 with TRBJ1-1; TRBD1 is a possible D gene (5 bases). The germline V and J ends were trimmed by 6 bases and 0 bases, with 11 bases remaining between them. The CDR3 is 14 amino acids. Germline CDR1 MGHDK, CDR2 SYGVNS. CDR3 in DNA: TGTGCCAGCAGAATGGGGGGGATGAACACTGAAGCTTTCTTT. As protein: CASRMGGMNTEAFF. Based on the CDR3 plus reference TRBV25-1 and TRBJ1-1, the full variable domain is EADIYQTPRYLVIGTGKKITLECSQTMGHDKMYWYQQDPGMELHLIHYSYGVNSTEKGDLSSESTVSRIRTEHFPLTLESARPSHTSQYLCASRMGGMNTEAFFGQGTRLTVV.

This clonotype has more than one count but fewer than ten. This sequence joins TRBV7-3 and TRBJ1-2, with TRBD1 identical over 7 bases. J lost 8 bases, V lost 1 base, and 7 bases had no gene match. CDR1 and CDR2 (germline): SGHTA, FQGTGA. The CDR3 is 14 amino acids. CDR3 DNA: TGTGCCAGCAGCTTAATGGGACAGATGGGAGGCTACACCTTC. It is translated as CASSLMGQMGGYTF. The full variable domain, completed using reference TRBV7-3 and TRBJ1-2, is GAGVSQTPSNKVTEKGKYVELRCDPISGHTALYWYRQSLGQGPEFLIYFQGTGAADDSGLPNDRFFAVRPEGSVSTLKIQRTERGDSAVYLCASSLMGQMGGYTFGSGTRLTVV.

This clonotype came up a few times. The chain carries TRBV5-1 and TRBJ1-2; D not certain. Germline V CDR1 and CDR2: SGHRS, YFSETQ. Between the trimmed V and J ends, which lost 0 bases and 2 bases, there was a span of 11 bases. This CDR3 is 15 amino acids long. This CDR3 is CASSLDSFANYGYTF. As DNA, the CDR3 is TGCGCCAGCAGCTTGGACAGCTTTGCCAACTATGGCTACACCTTC.

The CDR3 bases are TGTGCCAGCAGTTTAGGGACAGGGAGCTCCTACGAGCAGTACGTC. This encodes CASSLGTGSSYEQYV. The V and J genes are TRBV28 and TRBJ2-7; 9 bases line up with TRBD1. CDR3 length: 15 amino acids. Germline V CDR1 and CDR2: MDHEN, SYDVKM. The J segment lost 0 bases and the V segment lost 2 bases, leaving 2 bases of the junction unmatched.

This clonotype was counted a few times. A read error may account for a junction end that differs from germline. The chain uses TRBV7-7 and TRBJ2-5; a possible D gene is TRBD1 (6 bases). Germline V gene data show CDR1 as SSHAT and CDR2 as FNYEAQ (reference sequence). The length of the CDR3 is 13 residues. The CDR3 region is CASSGYREGTQYF. Written as DNA, the CDR3 is TGTGCTAGCAGCGGATACAGGGAAGGGACCCAGTACTTC.

In its sample, this clonotype was seen a few times. This chain uses TRBV3-1 with TRBJ2-5, with a tentative D call TRBD2 (5 bases). Germline CDR1 is LGHDT and CDR2 is YNNKEL (reference sequence). V lost 2 bases to trimming and J lost 5 bases, with 18 bases between them. This CDR3 is built from 16 residues. The CDR3 DNA sequence: TGTGCCAGCAGCCAAAGACCCGGACGGGGTAGGGAGACCCAGTACTTC. Encoded protein: CASSQRPGRGRETQYF.

This clonotype was seen at least ten times. The CDR3 DNA reads as TGCGCCAGCAGCTTTACGGGCGTTGGTACAGATACGCAGTATTTT. It codes for CASSFTGVGTDTQYF. The chain employs TRBV5-1 and TRBJ2-3, with no clear D. CDR3 length: 15 amino acids. Germline V CDR1 and CDR2: SGHRS, YFSETQ. Between the trimmed V and J ends, which lost 2 bases and 3 bases, there was a span of 13 bases.

This clonotype was seen more than once but under ten times. The chain is built from TRBV7-8 and TRBJ2-1; D gene uncertain. The ends were cut back, 1 base at V and 0 bases at J, with 7 bases in the middle. The CDR3 is 15 amino acids. Germline V gene sequence: CDR1 SGHVS, CDR2 FQNEAQ. The CDR3 DNA reads as TGTGCCAGCAGCTTAGTTCTAAGCTCCTACAATGAGCAGTTCTTC. This encodes CASSLVLSSYNEQFF. Based on the CDR3 plus reference TRBV7-8 and TRBJ2-1, the full variable domain is GAGVSQSPRYKVAKRGQDVALRCDPISGHVSLFWYQQALGQGPEFLTYFQNEAQLDKSGLPSDRFFAERPEGSVSTLKIQRTQQEDSAVYLCASSLVLSSYNEQFFGPGTRLTVL.

This clonotype came up many times. The chain is built from TRBV6-5 and TRBJ2-1; D is tentatively TRBD1 or TRBD2 (5 bases each). This CDR3 spans 15 amino acids. The germline V and J ends were trimmed by 7 bases and 9 bases, with 22 bases remaining between them. CDR1 and CDR2 (germline): MNHEY, SVGAGI. Here the CDR3 reads CASTWSVGAVGEQFF. The CDR3 nucleotides are TGTGCCAGCACTTGGTCTGTCGGGGCCGTAGGTGAGCAGTTCTTC.

This clonotype was seen repeatedly, ten times or more. J is TRBJ2-3 and V is TRBV7-3; maybe TRBD2 (6 bases). The CDR3 loop spans 17 amino acids. V dropped 5 bases and J dropped 2 bases, with 20 bases sitting between them. Germline CDR1 and CDR2: SGHTA and FQGTGA. The CDR3: CASSLRFRGSYTDTQYF. DNA for the CDR3: TGTGCCAGCAGCCTTAGGTTCCGGGGGTCGTACACAGATACGCAGTATTTT.

This clonotype was counted many times. The rearrangement uses TRBV12-3 or TRBV12-4 and TRBJ2-3; 9 bases are shared with TRBD1. The CDR3 is 14 residues long. J lost 5 bases, V lost 4 bases, and 4 bases had no gene match. The DNA of the CDR3 is TGTGCCAGCAGTTGGGACAGGGTCGGAGATACGCAGTATTTT. Amino acid sequence: CASSWDRVGDTQYF.

This clonotype was recorded at least ten times. The CDR3 protein is CASSFSSVTGELFF. In DNA, the CDR3 is TGTGCCAGCAGCTTCTCTAGCGTCACCGGGGAGCTGTTTTTT. The V and J genes are TRBV7-3 and TRBJ2-2; a possible D gene is TRBD2 (6 bases). The CDR3 loop spans 14 amino acids. Trimming left V 3 bases short and J 4 bases short, with 9 bases between. The germline V gene has CDR1 SGHTA and CDR2 FQGTGA. The variable domain in full, with the rest retrieved from reference TRBV7-3 and TRBJ2-2, is GAGVSQTPSNKVTEKGKYVELRCDPISGHTALYWYRQSLGQGPEFLIYFQGTGAADDSGLPNDRFFAVRPEGSVSTLKIQRTERGDSAVYLCASSFSSVTGELFFGEGSRLTVL.

In this sample, this clonotype turned up a few times. This rearrangement joins TRBV9 to TRBJ2-7; a weak D match, TRBD2 (6 bases). V gave up 9 bases and J gave up 2 bases, with 15 bases separating them. The CDR3 extends over 13 amino acids. Germline lookup yields CDR1 SGDLS and CDR2 YYNGEE. CDR3 nucleotide sequence: TGTGCCATCACCCGGGAGCCCCCCTACGAGCAGTACGTC. Translation gives CAITREPPYEQYV.

This clonotype was counted many times. The V call is TRBV5-6, the J call TRBJ1-6; D is possibly TRBD1 (5 bases). Trimming shortened V by 0 bases and J by 7 bases, and 11 bases separated the two germline ends. The V gene's germline CDR1 is SGHDT and CDR2 YYEEEE. The CDR3 totals 15 residues. The CDR3: CASSLGPWGNSPLHF. CDR3 nucleotide sequence: TGTGCCAGCAGCTTGGGACCATGGGGGAATTCACCCCTCCACTTT.

The chain recombines TRBV3-1 with TRBJ2-1; perhaps TRBD1 as D (6 bases). The CDR3 totals 14 residues. From germline, CDR1 is LGHDT and CDR2 YNNKEL (reference sequence). Trimming removed 3 bases at V and 12 bases at J, with 18 bases between. The CDR3 DNA reads as TGTGCCAGCAGCCATAGGGGGTTTCCTGGAGGGCAGTTCTTC. Protein sequence: CASSHRGFPGGQFF.

This clonotype was counted a few times. This chain links TRBV7-9 with TRBJ2-3; possible D gene TRBD2, 6 bases. V lost 2 bases and J 5 bases, leaving 20 bases between the germline ends. The CDR3 runs 17 residues. Germline-derived CDR1 and CDR2 are SEHNR and FQNEAQ (reference sequence). The chain's CDR3 is CASSLRGREAFGDTQYF. CDR3 coding DNA: TGTGCCAGCAGCTTAAGGGGTAGGGAGGCTTTTGGAGATACGCAGTATTTT.

This clonotype has more than one count but fewer than ten. This chain joins TRBV7-8 and TRBJ1-4, with D possibly being TRBD1 (5 bases). The V gene lost 5 bases and the J gene lost 5 bases, with 24 bases spanning the gap. There are 18 residues in the CDR3. The germline V gene has CDR1 SGHVS and CDR2 FQNEAQ. The CDR3 region is CASSPRQSRSLQNEKLFF. The CDR3 coding sequence is TGTGCCAGCAGCCCCCGACAGAGTCGTAGCCTTCAAAATGAAAAACTGTTTTTT.

This clonotype appeared many times. This sequence joins TRBV5-1 and TRBJ2-1; D unresolved. Trimming removed 4 bases at V and 5 bases at J, with 7 bases between. This CDR3 region has 12 residues. Germline V gene sequence: CDR1 SGHRS, CDR2 YFSETQ. The CDR3 region is CASSGLDNEQFF. CDR3 bases: TGCGCCAGCAGCGGGTTGGACAATGAGCAGTTCTTC.

At least ten counts were recorded for this clonotype. This chain links TRBV20-1 with TRBJ1-1; 9 bases agree with TRBD1. This CDR3 has 14 residues. Germline CDR1 reads DFQATT; CDR2 reads SNEGSKA (reference sequence). J was trimmed by 1 base and V by 3 bases; bases with no gene match: 3. CDR3: CSASPQGANTEAFF. The CDR3 DNA is TGCAGTGCTAGTCCACAGGGGGCGAACACTGAAGCTTTCTTT.

The sample holds many counts of this clonotype. The rearrangement links TRBV21-1 to TRBJ2-7. TRBV21-1 is deemed a pseudogene. The CDR3 consists of 14 residues. In DNA form, the CDR3 reads TGTGCCAGCAGCAATCTTTCAGGTTGGGCCGAGCAGTACGTC. Translation gives CASSNLSGWAEQYV.

In its sample, this clonotype was seen a few times. The chain has TRBV6-6 and TRBJ1-2; 8 positions agree with TRBD1. There are 14 residues in the CDR3. The germline gives CDR1 MNHNY, CDR2 SVGAGI (reference sequence). Losses at the gene ends were 3 bases for V and 6 bases for J; bases not matched to a gene: 6. The CDR3 DNA reads as TGTGCCAGCAGTTATGCCGACAGGGGAAATGGCTACACCTTC. Translated, it gives CASSYADRGNGYTF.

This clonotype was picked up a small number of times. V and J are TRBV2 and TRBJ1-5, with D unclear. The CDR3 runs 11 residues. CDR1 is SNHLY and CDR2 is FYNNEI in the germline V gene. The V gene lost 7 bases and the J gene lost 12 bases, with 13 bases spanning the gap. The CDR3 region has the DNA TGTGCCAGCATCACGGATGGGGACCAGCATTTT. Translation gives CASITDGDQHF.

This chain connects TRBV19 to TRBJ2-2; 11 nucleotides align to TRBD1. The CDR3 has 16 residues. After removal of 6 bases from V and 5 bases from J, the junction contained 8 bases not matched to a gene. CDR1 LNHDA and CDR2 SQIVND come from the germline V gene (reference sequence). This CDR3 is CASRGQGDRRTGELFF. Written as DNA, the CDR3 is TGTGCCAGTAGGGGACAGGGGGATCGTCGGACCGGGGAGCTGTTTTTT.

V is TRBV20-1 and J is TRBJ2-6; the D is unclear. Looked up from germline, CDR1 is DFQATT and CDR2 is SNEGSKA (reference sequence). V lost 1 base and J 0 bases, leaving 10 bases between the germline ends. The CDR3 contains 16 residues. CDR3 in DNA: TGCAGTGCTAGAGGTCTGGGAAGCTCTGGGGCCAACGTCCTGACTTTC. It encodes CSARGLGSSGANVLTF.